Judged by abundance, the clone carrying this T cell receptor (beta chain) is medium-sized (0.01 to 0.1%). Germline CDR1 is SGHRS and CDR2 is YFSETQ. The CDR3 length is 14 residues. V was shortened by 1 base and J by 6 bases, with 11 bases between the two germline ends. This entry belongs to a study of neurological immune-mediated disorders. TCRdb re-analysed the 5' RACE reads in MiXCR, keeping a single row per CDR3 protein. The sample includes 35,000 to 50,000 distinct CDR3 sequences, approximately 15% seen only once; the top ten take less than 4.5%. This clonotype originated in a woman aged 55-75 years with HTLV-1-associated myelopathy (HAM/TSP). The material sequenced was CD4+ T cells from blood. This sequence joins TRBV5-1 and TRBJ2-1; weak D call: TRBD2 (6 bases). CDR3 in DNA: TGCGCCAGCAGCTTGACGTTGGGGGGCAATGAGCAGTTCTTC. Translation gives CASSLTLGGNEQFF. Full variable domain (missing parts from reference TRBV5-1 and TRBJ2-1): KAGVTQTPRYLIKTRGQQVTLSCSPISGHRSVSWYQQTPGQGLQFLFEYFSETQRNKGNFPGRFSGRQFSNSRSEMNVSTLELGDSALYLCASSLTLGGNEQFFGPGTRLTVL.